This T cell receptor (beta chain) was sequenced for a study of T cell responses to AZD1222 COVID-19 vaccine (dated by TCRdb to about 2021). At the level of the whole study: AZD1222 recipients given second doses at about 4 weeks or at about 12 weeks were pooled, since spike-specific TCR depth and breadth were not found to differ between the two schedules. TCR sequencing covered more than 230 trial participants: nearly 210 given two doses of AZD1222 and 26 given two doses of MenACWY control vaccine. Trial participants were enrolled by age into 18-55, 56-69 and 70-plus year subgroups, with approximately 160, 26 and 62 TCR-sequenced participants respectively.

The CDR3 goes from the cysteine to the phenylalanine over 20 residues. The entry retains the CDR3 DNA only, 60 bases that are in frame from base 1. Per the germline V gene (reference sequence), LNHDA is the CDR1 and SQIVND is the CDR2. The germline V end is reduced by 3 bases and the J end by 0 bases; junction bases left unmatched: 18. This specimen's time point label, interpreted: baseline before first vaccination. Samples from vaccinated people were obtained from the UK trials COV001 and COV002, which included a single-blind randomized controlled phase 2/3 trial of AZD1222 (ChAdOx1 nCoV-19) in healthy adults. For TCRbeta chain sequencing, PBMC samples from trial participants were taken at day 0 and at day 28 after the second dose. Broader findings and caveats from the paper: The whole spike protein was spanned by vaccine-associated CD4 TCRs, and dominant responses were seen in regions 160-218 and 743-854. Most participants were white British and females outnumbered males, and the authors suggested that clonal diversity may have been underestimated. Reportedly, almost half of the unique spike-specific TCRs recognized epitopes lying outside the regions that are mutated in the B.1.351 and B.1.1.7 variants. Because no day 14 peak-response samples were available, the repertoires could be characterized only after the peak T cell response. Conclusions about previously exposed vaccinees were limited because only six or seven AZD1222 recipients were SARS-CoV-2 seropositive at baseline. The 56-69-year group was small, and its depth increase did not reach significance, likely because of low power. After two AZD1222 doses, spike-specific TCR breadth and depth were significantly higher than at day 0 and than in MenACWY recipients.

As concerns this clone: Its specific antigen is unknown. No much larger clonotype is one base removed from it; base qualities were not supplied.

The CDR3 regions of human TCRbeta chains were analyzed by immunosequencing. In the paper's pipeline: TCRs in the repertoires were matched against a reference library of SARS-CoV-2-specific TCRs that had been generated with the MIRA antigen-specificity platform. Breadth was defined as the fraction of unique TCRs that were SARS-CoV-2-associated. Depth was defined as the fraction of total T cells that were SARS-CoV-2-associated. Using the MIRA data, each spike-specific TCR was mapped to the spike region that the TCR reacts to and placed in a CD4 or CD8 class. Log10-transformed breadth and depth values were compared by one-way ANOVA with Sidak's multiple comparisons tests. In TCRdb, the immuneACCESS table is reduced to in-frame sequences with V and J assigned. These tables do not hold every clone; where another copy was compared, an unresolved V gene accounts for under half, and the others remain unexplained. V and J calls and clone size follow that table, whereas D and trimming were derived from the DNA. This sample is represented by 95,000 to 150,000 clones; roughly nine tenths of them were singletons. The ten biggest clones cover approximately 5.1% of the sample.

The sequences come from peripheral blood, collected on day 0 of AZD1222 vaccination. The V and J segments used are TRBV19 and TRBJ2-3; 7 central bases correspond to TRBD2. The receptor's source is an adult in good health. The bases read TGTGCCAGTAGTATTTTGGTAGCGGGCCCCTCTTCTCGTAGCACAGATACGCAGTATTTT. Translation gives CASSILVAGPSSRSTDTQYF. Outside the CDR3, residues come from the reference TRBV19 and TRBJ2-3 proteins, so the full variable domain is: DGGITQSPKYLFRKEGQNVTLSCEQNLNHDAMYWYRQDPGQGLRLIYYSQIVNDFQKGDIAEGYSVSREKKESFPLTVTSAQKNPTAFYLCASSILVAGPSSRSTDTQYFGPGTRLTVL.